In its sample, the clone carrying this TCR beta chain was seen a few times. Original analysis: Nucleated cell counts were estimated from reference gene primer amplification. TCRdb's copy holds only in-frame clones and misses some; the assay was immunoSEQ multiplex PCR. The V and J calls and clone size come from that table; D and trimming were worked out from the DNA. The sample lists about 250,000 clones, over 75% occurring once. CDR1 SGHTS and CDR2 YDEGEE come from the germline V gene. Between the trimmed V and J ends, which lost 2 bases and 0 bases, there was a span of 9 bases. The CDR3 consists of 15 residues. This entry is derived from a study of blood T cell repertoires in COVID-19. About the research overall: Acute and convalescent COVID-19 samples came from the United States, Italy and Spain. From T cells, B-cell-depleted T cells, or PBMCs came the material, which was cDNA or gDNA.

Specimen: peripheral blood. The chain joins TRBV5-8 to TRBJ1-5; a possible D gene is TRBD1 (6 bases). This TCR derives from a man between 50 and 59 years old with active or convalescent COVID-19. The CDR3 reads CASSFWTVSNQPQHF. CDR3 DNA: TGTGCCAGCAGCTTCTGGACAGTTAGCAATCAGCCCCAGCATTTT.